This entry lists 27 T cell receptor beta chains sequenced from one sample in a study of blood T cell repertoires in COVID-19. TCRdb's copy holds only in-frame clones and misses some; the assay was immunoSEQ multiplex PCR. This sample yields more than 200,000 clones, of which 80% to 90% are seen a single time; more than 9% belongs to the top ten. Sample: peripheral blood. These TCRs come from a woman of 80 years or more with acute or convalescent COVID-19.

The gene calls are TRBV19 and TRBJ1-2; 7 bases align to TRBD1. The CDR3 contains 15 residues. V was clipped by 6 bases and J by 4 bases; unmatched bases: 11. Germline CDR1 reads LNHDA; CDR2 reads SQIVND (reference sequence). The CDR3 DNA reads as TGTGCCAGTAGGGCTGGAACCCGGGACAGCTATGGCTACACCTTC. Its protein is CASRAGTRDSYGYTF.

The gene calls are TRBV7-3 and TRBJ1-1; D may be TRBD1 (5 bases). Germline CDR1 reads SGHTA; CDR2 reads FQGTGA. CDR3 length: 13 residues. Trimming shortened V by 7 bases and J by 2 bases, and 11 bases separated the two germline ends. DNA of the CDR3: TGTGCCAGCAAAACCAGGGTAAACACTGAAGCTTTCTTT. The encoded protein is CASKTRVNTEAFF. Complete variable domain (other parts from reference TRBV7-3 and TRBJ1-1): GAGVSQTPSNKVTEKGKYVELRCDPISGHTALYWYRQSLGQGPEFLIYFQGTGAADDSGLPNDRFFAVRPEGSVSTLKIQRTERGDSAVYLCASKTRVNTEAFFGQGTRLTVV.

The chain combines TRBV7-3 with TRBJ2-2; possibly TRBD2 for D (5 bases). Trimming took off 2 bases at V and 4 bases at J, with 11 bases between the two ends. Germline V gene lookup returns CDR1 SGHTA and CDR2 FQGTGA. The CDR3 extends over 15 amino acids. The CDR3 is CASSLDASSTGELFF. The DNA for the CDR3 is TGTGCCAGCAGCTTAGATGCTAGCAGCACCGGGGAGCTGTTTTTT.

The gene calls are TRBV6-5 and TRBJ1-5; TRBD1 agrees at 10 bases. Germline CDR1 MNHEY, CDR2 SVGAGI. There are 15 residues in the CDR3. Trimming at V came to 9 bases and at J to 4 bases, leaving 9 bases not matched to a gene. CDR3 sequence (DNA): TGTGCCAGTAGGAGCGGGACAGGGGAAAATCAGCCCCAGCATTTT. It is translated as CASRSGTGENQPQHF.

Only one count was recorded for this clone. The chain uses TRBV6-5 and TRBJ2-7, with 8 bases that match TRBD2. V lost 8 bases to trimming and J lost 4 bases; unmatched junction nucleotides: 10. The CDR3 has 14 residues. CDR1 is MNHEY, CDR2 SVGAGI, per germline. CDR3 in DNA: TGTGCCAGCTCCCAAAACGGGGGGGGTTACGAGCAGTACTTC. Translation: CASSQNGGGYEQYF.

This clone was seen more than once but under ten times. This chain connects TRBV7-9 to TRBJ2-7, with TRBD1 matching over 9 bases. The CDR3 length is 15 residues. V trimming: 0 bases; J trimming: 7 bases; junction bases outside the gene matches: 7. Germline lookup yields CDR1 SEHNR and CDR2 FQNEAQ (reference sequence). Here the CDR3 DNA reads TGTGCCAGCAGCTTAGCCCCGGGACAGGGATTTGAGCAGTACTTC. It codes for CASSLAPGQGFEQYF. Full variable domain (outside the CDR3, taken from reference TRBV7-9 and TRBJ2-7): DTGVSQNPRHKITKRGQNVTFRCDPISEHNRLYWYRQTLGQGPEFLTYFQNEAQLEKSRLLSDRFSAERPKGSFSTLEIQRTEQGDSAMYLCASSLAPGQGFEQYFGPGTRLTVT.

The rearrangement uses TRBV13 and TRBJ2-2, with TRBD2 matching 11 bases. Trimming removed 3 bases from V and 1 base from J; junction bases left unmatched: 7. Germline V lookup: CDR1 PRHDT, CDR2 FYEKMQ (reference sequence). This CDR3 comprises 18 residues. Here the CDR3 reads CASSFVAGGLRNTGELFF. In DNA form, the CDR3 reads TGTGCCAGCAGCTTCGTAGCGGGAGGGCTTAGGAACACCGGGGAGCTGTTTTTT. The whole variable domain, remainder taken from reference TRBV13 and TRBJ2-2, is AAGVIQSPRHLIKEKRETATLKCYPIPRHDTVYWYQQGPGQDPQFLISFYEKMQSDKGSIPDRFSAQQFSDYHSELNMSSLELGDSALYFCASSFVAGGLRNTGELFFGEGSRLTVL.

The V and J genes are TRBV11-3 and TRBJ2-1; D perhaps matches TRBD1 (6 bases). The V gene's germline CDR1 is SGHNT and CDR2 YENEEA. V lost 0 bases to trimming and J lost 6 bases, with 9 bases between them. The CDR3 spans 14 residues. The DNA of the CDR3 is TGTGCCAGCAGCTTAGAACAGGGCATCAATGAGCAGTTCTTC. Encoded protein: CASSLEQGINEQFF. Complete variable domain (other parts from reference TRBV11-3 and TRBJ2-1): EAGVVQSPRYKIIEKKQPVAFWCNPISGHNTLYWYLQNLGQGPELLIRYENEEAVDDSQLPKDRFSAERLKGVDSTLKIQPAELGDSAVYLCASSLEQGINEQFFGPGTRLTVL.

The chain couples TRBV4-1 to TRBJ1-6; D is undetermined. V dropped 0 bases and J dropped 10 bases, with 7 bases sitting between them. The germline V gene has CDR1 MGHRA and CDR2 YSYEKL. The CDR3 is 13 residues long. CDR3 sequence: CASSQEQYSPLHF. CDR3 bases: TGCGCCAGCAGCCAAGAGCAGTACTCACCCCTCCACTTT.

The V call is TRBV19, the J call TRBJ1-6; tentative D call: TRBD1 (6 bases). This CDR3 spans 13 amino acids. Germline-derived CDR1 and CDR2 are LNHDA and SQIVND (reference sequence). Trimming removed 4 bases at V and 9 bases at J, with 10 bases between. CDR3 in amino acids: CASSTGVTSPLHF. The CDR3 nucleotides are TGTGCCAGTAGTACAGGGGTGACTTCACCCCTCCACTTT.

The chain recombines TRBV28 with TRBJ1-5, with TRBD1 matching over 7 bases. The length of the CDR3 is 14 residues. V shed 11 bases and J 0 bases; nucleotides not matched to a gene: 7. The V gene's germline CDR1 is MDHEN and CDR2 SYDVKM. The CDR3, as DNA: TGTGCCGTCGGGACAGACTATAGCAATCAGCCCCAGCATTTT. It codes for CAVGTDYSNQPQHF.

V is TRBV5-1 and J is TRBJ1-2, with a possible D match to TRBD1 (5 bases). Per the germline V gene, CDR1 is SGHRS and CDR2 is YFSETQ. CDR3 length: 15 residues. The germline V and J ends were trimmed by 7 bases and 3 bases, with 19 bases remaining between them. The CDR3, as DNA: TGCGCCAGCGGTCCCCACGGGCTAGGGGACTATGGCTACACCTTC. It encodes CASGPHGLGDYGYTF.

CDR3 nucleotides: TGTGCCAGCAGTGACCCGGACAGGGGACGAAGCTACGAGCAGTACTTC. This encodes CASSDPDRGRSYEQYF. This rearrangement joins TRBV6-1 to TRBJ2-7; the match to TRBD1 covers 9 bases. The germline V gene has CDR1 MNHNS and CDR2 SASEGT. The CDR3 contains 16 residues. V trimming: 3 bases; J trimming: 3 bases; junction bases outside the gene matches: 9.

This clone appeared once. The genes are TRBV19 and TRBJ2-3; D is unresolved. The CDR3 runs to 13 residues. Germline V gene sequence: CDR1 LNHDA, CDR2 SQIVND (reference sequence). V was clipped by 3 bases and J by 6 bases, with 10 bases between them. This CDR3 reads CASSILLRDTQYF. The CDR3 nucleotides are TGTGCCAGTAGTATCTTACTCCGGGATACGCAGTATTTT.

The genes are TRBV5-1 and TRBJ2-7, with TRBD2 identical over 11 bases. Germline CDR1 and CDR2: SGHRS and YFSETQ. Unmatched junction bases numbered 6, after V lost 4 bases and J lost 0 bases. CDR3 length: 16 residues. CDR3 sequence (DNA): TGCGCCAGCAGCGGGGGACTAGCGGACTACTCCTACGAGCAGTACTTC. This translates into CASSGGLADYSYEQYF. The complete variable domain, with remaining parts taken from reference TRBV5-1 and TRBJ2-7, reads KAGVTQTPRYLIKTRGQQVTLSCSPISGHRSVSWYQQTPGQGLQFLFEYFSETQRNKGNFPGRFSGRQFSNSRSEMNVSTLELGDSALYLCASSGGLADYSYEQYFGPGTRLTVT.

V and J are TRBV4-1 and TRBJ1-5, with 11 bases aligning to TRBD1. J gave up 6 bases and V 4 bases, and 8 bases lay outside the gene matches. Germline V CDR1 and CDR2: MGHRA, YSYEKL. The CDR3 consists of 16 residues. Here the CDR3 DNA reads TGCGCCAGCAGCCCAACGGGACAGGGGGGATTTCAGCCCCAGCATTTT. Encoded protein: CASSPTGQGGFQPQHF.

The genes are TRBV19 and TRBJ2-2; maybe TRBD1 (5 bases). Deletions cut 6 bases from V and 1 base from J, with 9 bases between. The CDR3 has 14 amino acids. Germline lookup yields CDR1 LNHDA and CDR2 SQIVND (reference sequence). CDR3 sequence reads: CASSLQVNTGELFF. CDR3 coding DNA: TGTGCCAGTAGCTTACAGGTGAACACCGGGGAGCTGTTTTTT.

The chain uses TRBV18 and TRBJ1-1; D might be TRBD1 (6 bases). The CDR3 is 13 amino acids. Germline CDR1 and CDR2: KGHSH and LQKENI. Trimming removed 3 bases at V and 5 bases at J, with 10 bases between. CDR3 DNA sequence: TGTGCCAGCTCACCGGGGGGGCAGACTGAAGCTTTCTTT. Protein product: CASSPGGQTEAFF.

For the CDR3, the DNA is TGTGCCAGCAGTGTGGAGGGAACTAATGAAAAACTGTTTTTT. This translates into CASSVEGTNEKLFF. The J gene is TRBJ1-4, the V gene TRBV2, with no clear D. Germline-derived CDR1 and CDR2 are SNHLY and FYNNEI. The CDR3 loop spans 14 amino acids. The ends were cut back, 4 bases at V and 1 base at J, with 7 bases in the middle.

The chain is built from TRBV9 and TRBJ2-7; 13 nucleotides match TRBD2. Per germline, CDR1 SGDLS and CDR2 YYNGEE. Losses at the gene ends were 4 bases for V and 5 bases for J; bases not matched to a gene: 3. This CDR3 comprises 14 residues. The CDR3 protein is CASSFGTSGNEQYF. The CDR3 DNA is TGTGCCAGCAGCTTCGGGACTAGCGGGAACGAGCAGTACTTC.

This clone was counted between two and nine times. The chain recombines TRBV6-5 with TRBJ1-3; 9 bases fit TRBD1. This CDR3 is 14 amino acids long. Germline trimming cut 6 bases from V and 6 bases from J; bases unmatched to any gene: 6. The V gene's germline CDR1 is MNHEY and CDR2 SVGAGI. In DNA, the CDR3 is TGTGCCAGCAGGATAGGACAGGGGATAAACACCATATATTTT. Encoded protein: CASRIGQGINTIYF.

The V and J genes are TRBV6-6 and TRBJ1-2; perhaps TRBD1 as D (6 bases). The germline V gene has CDR1 MNHNY and CDR2 SVGAGI (reference sequence). Trimming cost V 2 bases and J 7 bases, with 17 bases left between them. There are 15 residues in the CDR3. CDR3 residues: CASSYPQGGGLGYTF. CDR3 DNA: TGTGCCAGCAGTTACCCTCAGGGCGGGGGGCTTGGCTACACCTTC.

The chain employs TRBV19 and TRBJ1-4; 9 positions match TRBD1. With 5 bases clipped from V and 5 bases from J, the junction kept 9 bases outside the gene matches. From germline, CDR1 is LNHDA and CDR2 SQIVND (reference sequence). This CDR3 is 16 amino acids long. CDR3 coding DNA: TGTGCCAGTAGTCTAAATTCGGGGACAGGGAATGAAAAACTGTTTTTT. This codes for CASSLNSGTGNEKLFF.

This clone was detected a few times. This chain connects TRBV7-2 to TRBJ1-2; D remains ambiguous. The V gene lost 2 bases and the J gene lost 6 bases, with 13 bases spanning the gap. Germline assignment: CDR1 SGHTA and CDR2 FQGNSA. This CDR3 is 14 amino acids long. Here the CDR3 DNA reads TGTGCCAGCAGCTTAACGCCCTCTCGGGATGGCTACACCTTC. Its protein is CASSLTPSRDGYTF.

In DNA, the CDR3 is TGTGCCAGCAGCCGACAGGGACTGAACACTGAAGCTTTCTTT. This gives the protein CASSRQGLNTEAFF. The chain links TRBV6-5 to TRBJ1-1; 7 bases are shared with TRBD1. CDR3 length equals 14 residues. Germline values: CDR1 MNHEY, CDR2 SVGAGI. Trimming removed 6 bases from V and 0 bases from J; junction bases left unmatched: 4.

CDR3 region: CASSQQTGYGNQPQHF. In DNA, the CDR3 is TGTGCCAGCAGCCAACAAACAGGGTATGGCAATCAGCCCCAGCATTTT. V gene TRBV7-2 combines with J gene TRBJ1-5; TRBD1 is a possible D gene (6 bases). Trimming took off 5 bases at V and 2 bases at J, with 16 bases between the two ends. Germline V gene data show CDR1 as SGHTA and CDR2 as FQGNSA. This CDR3 region has 16 residues.

The V gene is TRBV7-9, the J gene TRBJ1-2, with D possibly TRBD1 on 5 matching bases. Germline-derived CDR1 and CDR2 are SEHNR and FQNEAQ (reference sequence). This CDR3 region has 15 residues. V was shortened by 4 bases and J by 4 bases, with 16 bases between the two germline ends. DNA for the CDR3: TGTGCCAGCAGCTCCCCCCAGGCAGGGTTCTATGGCTACACCTTC. Its protein is CASSSPQAGFYGYTF. Supplemented by reference TRBV7-9 and TRBJ1-2, the full variable domain reads DTGVSQNPRHKITKRGQNVTFRCDPISEHNRLYWYRQTLGQGPEFLTYFQNEAQLEKSRLLSDRFSAERPKGSFSTLEIQRTEQGDSAMYLCASSSPQAGFYGYTFGSGTRLTVV.